This is a list of T cell receptor beta chains from one sample in a study of OX40 agonist ivuxolimab in advanced cancers. The data were produced by immunoSEQ multiplex PCR, yet TCRdb's version contains in-frame clones alone and is incomplete. The data hold roughly 77,000 clones, with about 80% observed a single time. This material consisted of CD4+ or CD8+ T cells sorted from blood, taken in a trial of the OX40 agonist ivuxolimab. The receptors derive from an adult with an advanced solid tumor such as melanoma, head and neck, liver or kidney cancer. The CDR3 runs from the conserved cysteine through the conserved F or W. D genes are given only for firm matches. Clone size is shown for a subset of rows, as once, few, many or a class of expanded clone.

>TRBD1|once|TRBV7-2|TRBJ1-5
TGTGCCAGCAGCTTGAACGGACAGGGGTATCAGCCCCAGCATTTT
CASSLNGQGYQPQHF
>NA|NA|TRBV28|TRBJ2-7
TGTGCCAGCAGTAATGGGCCCTCTTCCTACGAGCAGTACTTC
CASSNGPSSYEQYF
>TRBD1|once|TRBV5-5|TRBJ2-7
TGTGCCAGCAGCAAATGGGAACAGGGGGCGGGTGAGCAGTACTTC
CASSKWEQGAGEQYF
>NA|NA|TRBV5-1|TRBJ1-3
TGCGCCAGCAGCTTGGCTCCGCCAGGGAGTATGCCTGGAAACACCATATATTTT
CASSLAPPGSMPGNTIYF
>NA|NA|TRBV9|TRBJ2-5
TGTGCCAGCAGCGTAGAGGGTAGAGAGACCCAGTACTTC
CASSVEGRETQYF
>TRBD1|NA|TRBV11-2|TRBJ1-4
TGTGCCAGCATCTCCACCCCGGACAGGGAAAAACTGTTTTTT
CASISTPDREKLFF
>NA|NA|TRBV28|TRBJ1-6
TGTGCCAGCAGTCTCCGGGAAGCTCCCCTCCACTTT
CASSLREAPLHF
>TRBD2|NA|TRBV11-1|TRBJ2-5
TGTGCCAGCAGCAAACGAGCGGGGGGGTCAGAGACCCAGTACTTC
CASSKRAGGSETQYF
>TRBD1|NA|TRBV30|TRBJ1-1
TGTGCCCCAGTGGCTTACTTCATTGACAGGGTAAACACTGAAGCTTTCTTT
CAPVAYFIDRVNTEAFF
>NA|NA|TRBV5-1|TRBJ2-1
TGCGCCAGCAGCTGGGGGGACAGTAAAGGGCGGGGCAATGAGCAGTTCTTC
CASSWGDSKGRGNEQFF
>NA|NA|TRBV5-5|TRBJ2-2
TGTGCCAGCAGCTTCGGAGGGGGCAACACCGGGGAGCTGTTTTTT
CASSFGGGNTGELFF
>NA|NA|TRBV18|TRBJ2-7
TGTGCCAGCTCTATAGCTTCTGGAATCGGGGGTCGGGAGCAGTACTTC
CASSIASGIGGREQYF
>NA|NA|TRBV9|TRBJ1-6
TGTGCCAGCAGCGTAGAAGGAACTAATTCACCCCTCCACTTT
CASSVEGTNSPLHF
>NA|NA|TRBV7-9|TRBJ2-7
TGTGCCAGCAGCTCTACCGGGACCCAGGACGAGCAGTACTTC
CASSSTGTQDEQYF
>NA|NA|TRBV18|TRBJ2-6
TGTGCCAGCATATTAACCGGAGGCCCTGGGGCCAACGTCCTGACTTTC
CASILTGGPGANVLTF
>TRBD1|NA|TRBV28|TRBJ1-2
TGTGCCAGCAGCCAAGGACAGGGAGGTAGAGGCTACACCTTC
CASSQGQGGRGYTF
>NA|NA|TRBV30|TRBJ2-1
TGTGCCTGGAGTGACCACCCCTGGGGGCCTAACAATGAGCAGTTCTTC
CAWSDHPWGPNNEQFF
>NA|NA|TRBV29-1|TRBJ1-4
TGCAGCGTTGGAAGCGGCCAGAACTATGAAAAACTGTTTTTT
CSVGSGQNYEKLFF
>TRBD1|NA|TRBV5-6|TRBJ1-1
TGTGCCAGCAGCATCCGCCTGACAGGGATGAACACTGAAGCTTTCTTT
CASSIRLTGMNTEAFF
>NA|NA|TRBV19|TRBJ2-1
TGTGCCAGTAGTATTCAGACCCAGGCGAGAAATGAGCAGTTCTTC
CASSIQTQARNEQFF
>NA|NA|TRBV11-3|TRBJ2-5
TGTGCCAGCAGCTCCCGAGACGGACAAGAGACCCAGTACTTC
CASSSRDGQETQYF
>NA|NA|TRBV7-9|TRBJ1-4
TGTGCCAGCAGAGAGATGTGGAGTGAAAAACTGTTTTTT
CASREMWSEKLFF
>NA|few|TRBV7-8|TRBJ1-1
TGTGCCAGCAGCTTAGTGTCAGAGAACACTGAAGCTTTCTTT
CASSLVSENTEAFF
>TRBD1|few|TRBV5-4|TRBJ1-2
TGTGCCAGCAGCCCCGGGACAGGGAGCGAGGGCTACACCTTC
CASSPGTGSEGYTF
>NA|few|TRBV14|TRBJ1-4
TGTGCCAGCAGCTTTTCAGGGTCAGCTAATGAAAAACTGTTTTTT
CASSFSGSANEKLFF
>NA|NA|TRBV5-4|TRBJ2-3
TGTGCCAGCAGCCGATTCGATACAGATACGCAGTATTTT
CASSRFDTDTQYF
>NA|NA|TRBV4-3|TRBJ1-2
TGCGCCAGCAGCCAAGGGAACTATGGCTACACCTTC
CASSQGNYGYTF
>NA|NA|TRBV7-9|TRBJ2-2
TGTGCCAGCAGAGGGCCCGCGGGGGCAGTGAACACCGGGGAGCTGTTTTTT
CASRGPAGAVNTGELFF